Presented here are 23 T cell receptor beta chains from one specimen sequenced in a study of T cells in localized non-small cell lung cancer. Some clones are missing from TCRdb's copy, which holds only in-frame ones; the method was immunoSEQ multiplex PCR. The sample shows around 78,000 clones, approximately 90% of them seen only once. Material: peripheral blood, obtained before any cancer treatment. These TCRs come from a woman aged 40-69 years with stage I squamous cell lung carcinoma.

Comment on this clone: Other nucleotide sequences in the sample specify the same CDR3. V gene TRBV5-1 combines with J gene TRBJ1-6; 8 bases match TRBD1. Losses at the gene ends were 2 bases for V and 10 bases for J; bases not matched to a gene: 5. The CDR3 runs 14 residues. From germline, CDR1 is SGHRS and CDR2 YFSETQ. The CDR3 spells CASSFGQGGSPLHF. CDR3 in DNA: TGCGCCAGCAGCTTCGGACAGGGTGGCTCACCCCTCCACTTT.

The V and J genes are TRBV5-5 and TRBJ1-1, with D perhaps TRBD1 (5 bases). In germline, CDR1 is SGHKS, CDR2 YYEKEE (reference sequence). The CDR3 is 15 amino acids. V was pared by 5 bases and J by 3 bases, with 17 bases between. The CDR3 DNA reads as TGTGCCAGCAGGGTTGGGTACCAGGGTCACACTGAAGCTTTCTTT. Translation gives CASRVGYQGHTEAFF.

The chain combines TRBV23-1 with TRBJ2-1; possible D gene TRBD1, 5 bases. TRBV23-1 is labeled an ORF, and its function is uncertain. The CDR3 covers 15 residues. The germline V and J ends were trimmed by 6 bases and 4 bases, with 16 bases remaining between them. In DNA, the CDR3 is TGCGCCAGCAGCCAAGCCCAGACAGCATACAATGAGCAGTTCTTC. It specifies CASSQAQTAYNEQFF.

The CDR3 reads CASSLSAGQGIFYNEQFF. CDR3 bases: TGTGCCAGCAGTTTAAGTGCGGGACAGGGAATCTTCTACAATGAGCAGTTCTTC. The chain links TRBV27 to TRBJ2-1; 9 bases align to TRBD1. The CDR3 has 18 amino acids. V gave up 2 bases and J gave up 3 bases; unmatched junction bases: 11. CDR1 MNHEY and CDR2 SMNVEV come from the germline V gene (reference sequence).

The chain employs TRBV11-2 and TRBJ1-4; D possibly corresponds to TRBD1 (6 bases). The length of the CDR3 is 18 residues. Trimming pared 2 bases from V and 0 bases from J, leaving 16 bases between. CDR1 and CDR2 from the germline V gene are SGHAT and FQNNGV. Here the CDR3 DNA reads TGTGCCAGCAGCTTATTCCCCTTGGGGGGCACAACTAATGAAAAACTGTTTTTT. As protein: CASSLFPLGGTTNEKLFF.

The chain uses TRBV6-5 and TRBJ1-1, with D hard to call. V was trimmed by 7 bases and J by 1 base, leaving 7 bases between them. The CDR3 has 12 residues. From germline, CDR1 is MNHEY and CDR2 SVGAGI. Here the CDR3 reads CASTPRNTEAFF. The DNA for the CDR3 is TGTGCCAGCACCCCAAGGAACACTGAAGCTTTCTTT.

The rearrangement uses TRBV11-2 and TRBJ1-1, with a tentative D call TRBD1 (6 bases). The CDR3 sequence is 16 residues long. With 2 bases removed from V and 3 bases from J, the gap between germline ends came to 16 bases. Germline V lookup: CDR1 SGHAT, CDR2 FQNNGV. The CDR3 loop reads CASSLSSLTGHTEAFF. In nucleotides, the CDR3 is TGTGCCAGCAGCTTAAGTTCCCTGACAGGACACACTGAAGCTTTCTTT.

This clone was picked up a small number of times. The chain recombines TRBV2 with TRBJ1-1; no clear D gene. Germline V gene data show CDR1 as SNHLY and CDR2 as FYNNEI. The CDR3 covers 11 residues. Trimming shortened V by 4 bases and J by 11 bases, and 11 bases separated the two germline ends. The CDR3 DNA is TGTGCCAGCAGTGGTTCCTTTTCGGCTTTCTTT. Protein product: CASSGSFSAFF.

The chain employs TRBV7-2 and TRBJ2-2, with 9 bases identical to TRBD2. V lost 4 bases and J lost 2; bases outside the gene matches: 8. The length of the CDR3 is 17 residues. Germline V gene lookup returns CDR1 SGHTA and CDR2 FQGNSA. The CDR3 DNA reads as TGTGCCAGCAGCTCCACAATAGCGGGGGTCAACACCGGGGAGCTGTTTTTT. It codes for CASSSTIAGVNTGELFF.

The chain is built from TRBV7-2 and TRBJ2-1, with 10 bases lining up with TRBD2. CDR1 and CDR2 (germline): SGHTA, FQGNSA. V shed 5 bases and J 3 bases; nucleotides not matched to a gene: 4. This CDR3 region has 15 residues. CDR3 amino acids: CASSPIAGGYNEQFF. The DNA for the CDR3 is TGTGCCAGCAGCCCGATAGCGGGGGGCTACAATGAGCAGTTCTTC.

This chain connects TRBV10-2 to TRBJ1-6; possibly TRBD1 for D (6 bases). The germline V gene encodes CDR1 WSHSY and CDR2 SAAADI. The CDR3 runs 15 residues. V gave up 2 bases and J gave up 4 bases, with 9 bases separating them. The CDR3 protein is CASSERQAYNSPLHF. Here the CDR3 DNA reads TGCGCCAGCAGTGAGCGACAGGCTTATAATTCACCCCTCCACTTT.

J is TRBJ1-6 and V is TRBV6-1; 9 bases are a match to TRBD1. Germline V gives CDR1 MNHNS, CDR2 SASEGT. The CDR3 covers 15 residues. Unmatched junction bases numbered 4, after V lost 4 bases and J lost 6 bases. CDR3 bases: TGTGCCAGCAGTGCCGACAGGGGGAGTAATTCACCCCTCCACTTT. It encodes CASSADRGSNSPLHF.

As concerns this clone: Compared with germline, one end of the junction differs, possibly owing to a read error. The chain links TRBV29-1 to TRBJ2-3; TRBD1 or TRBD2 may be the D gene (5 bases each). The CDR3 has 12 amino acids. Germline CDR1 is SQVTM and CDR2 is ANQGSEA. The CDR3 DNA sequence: TGCAGCTTCACTAGTATGACAGATATGCAGTATTTT. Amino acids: CSFTSMTDMQYF.

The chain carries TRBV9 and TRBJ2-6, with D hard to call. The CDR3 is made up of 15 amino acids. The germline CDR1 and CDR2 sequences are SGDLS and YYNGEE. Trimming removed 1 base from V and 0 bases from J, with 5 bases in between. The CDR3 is CASSVRSSGANVLTF. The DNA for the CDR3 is TGTGCCAGCAGCGTACGTAGCTCTGGGGCCAACGTCCTGACTTTC.

CDR3 amino acids: CASSPGSGGYTF. Written as DNA, the CDR3 is TGTGCCAGCAGCCCGGGATCGGGGGGCTACACCTTC. J is TRBJ1-2 and V is TRBV4-2; D not certain. V was cut by 4 bases and J by 8 bases, with 11 bases left in between. The CDR3 totals 12 residues. The germline V gene has CDR1 LGHNA and CDR2 YNFKEQ.

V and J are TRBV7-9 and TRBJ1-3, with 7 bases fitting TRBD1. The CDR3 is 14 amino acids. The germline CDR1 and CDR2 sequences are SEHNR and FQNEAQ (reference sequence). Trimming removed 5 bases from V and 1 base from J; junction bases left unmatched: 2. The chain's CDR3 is CASSPDRSGNTIYF. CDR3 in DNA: TGTGCCAGCAGCCCGGACAGGTCTGGAAACACCATATATTTT.

CDR3 DNA: TGCGCCAGCAGCCTCCGGACAGGGGATAATTCACCCCTCCACTTT. It encodes CASSLRTGDNSPLHF. V usage is TRBV5-1 and J usage is TRBJ1-6, with 9 bases fitting TRBD1. Germline values: CDR1 SGHRS, CDR2 YFSETQ. The ends lost 4 bases at V and 5 bases at J; junction bases unmatched: 4. The CDR3 runs 15 residues. The full variable domain, its missing parts supplied by reference TRBV5-1 and TRBJ1-6, is KAGVTQTPRYLIKTRGQQVTLSCSPISGHRSVSWYQQTPGQGLQFLFEYFSETQRNKGNFPGRFSGRQFSNSRSEMNVSTLELGDSALYLCASSLRTGDNSPLHFGNGTRLTVT.

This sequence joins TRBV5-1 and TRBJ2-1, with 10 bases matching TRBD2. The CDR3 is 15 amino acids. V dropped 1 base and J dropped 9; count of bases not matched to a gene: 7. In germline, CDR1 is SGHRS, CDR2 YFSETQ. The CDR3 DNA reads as TGCGCCAGCAGCTTGTCGGCTAGCGGGGGTAGTGAGCAGTTCTTC. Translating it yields CASSLSASGGSEQFF.

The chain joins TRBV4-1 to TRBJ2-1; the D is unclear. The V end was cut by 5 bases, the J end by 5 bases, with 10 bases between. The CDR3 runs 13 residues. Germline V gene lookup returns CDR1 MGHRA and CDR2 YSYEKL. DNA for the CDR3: TGCGCCAGCAGCTTAGGGTGGGACAATGAGCAGTTCTTC. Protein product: CASSLGWDNEQFF.

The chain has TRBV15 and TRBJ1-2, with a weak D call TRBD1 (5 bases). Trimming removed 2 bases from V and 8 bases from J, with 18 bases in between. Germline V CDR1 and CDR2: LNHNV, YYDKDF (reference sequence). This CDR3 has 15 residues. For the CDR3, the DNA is TGTGCCACCAGCAGACTAGAGTCCAGGGATTACGGCTACACCTTC. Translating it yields CATSRLESRDYGYTF.

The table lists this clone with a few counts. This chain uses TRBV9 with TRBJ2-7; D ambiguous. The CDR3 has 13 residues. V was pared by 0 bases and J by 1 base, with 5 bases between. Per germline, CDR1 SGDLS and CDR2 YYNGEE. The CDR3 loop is CASSVGWSYEQYF. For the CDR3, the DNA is TGTGCCAGCAGCGTAGGTTGGTCCTACGAGCAGTACTTC.

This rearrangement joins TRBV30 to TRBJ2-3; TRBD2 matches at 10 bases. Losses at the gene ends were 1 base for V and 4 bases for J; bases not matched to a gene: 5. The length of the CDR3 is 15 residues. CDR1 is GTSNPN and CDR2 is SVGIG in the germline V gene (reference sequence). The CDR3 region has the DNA TGTGCCTGGAGTGGGGCTAGCGGGGGCCCAGATACGCAGTATTTT. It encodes CAWSGASGGPDTQYF.

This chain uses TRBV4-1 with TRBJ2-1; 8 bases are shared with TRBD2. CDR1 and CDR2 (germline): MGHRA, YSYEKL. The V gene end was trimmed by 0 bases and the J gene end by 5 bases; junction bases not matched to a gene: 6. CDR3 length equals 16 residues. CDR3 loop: CASSQEAGALHNEQFF. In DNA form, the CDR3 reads TGCGCCAGCAGCCAAGAAGCGGGGGCCCTCCACAATGAGCAGTTCTTC.